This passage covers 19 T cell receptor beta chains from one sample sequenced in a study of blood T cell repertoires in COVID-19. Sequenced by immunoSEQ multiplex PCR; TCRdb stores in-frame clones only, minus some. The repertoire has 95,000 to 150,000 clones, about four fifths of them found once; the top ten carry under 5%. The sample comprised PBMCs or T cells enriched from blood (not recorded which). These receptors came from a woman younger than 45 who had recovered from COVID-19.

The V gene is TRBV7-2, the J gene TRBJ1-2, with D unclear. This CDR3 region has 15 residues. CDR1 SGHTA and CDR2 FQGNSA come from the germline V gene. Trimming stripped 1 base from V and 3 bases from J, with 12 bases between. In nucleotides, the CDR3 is TGTGCCAGCAGCTTAGGGCGGATGCGGGACTATGGCTACACCTTC. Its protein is CASSLGRMRDYGYTF. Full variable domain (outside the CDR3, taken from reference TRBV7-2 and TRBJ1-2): GAGVSQSPSNKVTEKGKDVELRCDPISGHTALYWYRQSLGQGLEFLIYFQGNSAPDKSGLPSDRFSAERTGGSVSTLTIQRTQQEDSAVYLCASSLGRMRDYGYTFGSGTRLTVV.

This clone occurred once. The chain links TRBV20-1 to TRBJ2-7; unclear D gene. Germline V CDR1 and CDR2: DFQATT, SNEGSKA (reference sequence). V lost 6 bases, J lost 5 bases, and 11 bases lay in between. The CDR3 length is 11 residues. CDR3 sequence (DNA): TGCAGTGCGATACTCCTGAACGAGCAGTACTTC. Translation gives CSAILLNEQYF.

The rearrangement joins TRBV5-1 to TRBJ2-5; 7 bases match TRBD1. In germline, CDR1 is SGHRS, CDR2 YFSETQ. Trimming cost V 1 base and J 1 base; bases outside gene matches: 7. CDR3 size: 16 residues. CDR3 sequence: CASSLPDGQVQETQYF. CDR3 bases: TGCGCCAGCAGCTTGCCCGATGGACAGGTCCAAGAGACCCAGTACTTC. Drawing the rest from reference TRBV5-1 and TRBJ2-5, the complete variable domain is KAGVTQTPRYLIKTRGQQVTLSCSPISGHRSVSWYQQTPGQGLQFLFEYFSETQRNKGNFPGRFSGRQFSNSRSEMNVSTLELGDSALYLCASSLPDGQVQETQYFGPGTRLLVL.

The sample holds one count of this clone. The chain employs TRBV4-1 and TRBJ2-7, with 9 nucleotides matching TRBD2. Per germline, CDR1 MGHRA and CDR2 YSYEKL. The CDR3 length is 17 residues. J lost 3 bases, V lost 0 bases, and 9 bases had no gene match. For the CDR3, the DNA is TGCGCCAGCAGCCAAGATTTGTCGACTAGCGGACTCTACGAGCAGTACTTC. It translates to CASSQDLSTSGLYEQYF.

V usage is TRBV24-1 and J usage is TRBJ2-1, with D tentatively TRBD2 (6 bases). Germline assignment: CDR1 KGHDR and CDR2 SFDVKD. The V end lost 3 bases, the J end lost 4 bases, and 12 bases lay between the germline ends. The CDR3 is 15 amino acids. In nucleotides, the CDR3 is TGTGCCACCAGTGATCCCGGGACTTCATACAATGAGCAGTTCTTC. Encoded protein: CATSDPGTSYNEQFF.

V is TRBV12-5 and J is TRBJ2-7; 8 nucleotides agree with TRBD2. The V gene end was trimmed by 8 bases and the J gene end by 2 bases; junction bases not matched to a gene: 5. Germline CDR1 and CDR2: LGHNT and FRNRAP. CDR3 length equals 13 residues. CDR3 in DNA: TGTGCTAGTAGCAATAGCGGGGCCTACGAGCAGTACTTC. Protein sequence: CASSNSGAYEQYF.

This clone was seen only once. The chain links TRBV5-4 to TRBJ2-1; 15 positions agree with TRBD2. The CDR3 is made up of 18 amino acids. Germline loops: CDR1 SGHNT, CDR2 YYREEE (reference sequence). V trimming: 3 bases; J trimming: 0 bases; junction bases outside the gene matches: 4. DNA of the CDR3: TGTGCCAGCAGCTCGGGACTAGCGGGAGGCCCCTCCTACAATGAGCAGTTCTTC. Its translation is CASSSGLAGGPSYNEQFF.

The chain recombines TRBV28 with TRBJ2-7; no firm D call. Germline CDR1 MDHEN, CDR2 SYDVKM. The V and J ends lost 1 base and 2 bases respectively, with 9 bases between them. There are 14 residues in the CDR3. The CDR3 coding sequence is TGTGCCAGCAGTTTATCCTACGTTACCTACGAGCAGTACTTC. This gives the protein CASSLSYVTYEQYF.

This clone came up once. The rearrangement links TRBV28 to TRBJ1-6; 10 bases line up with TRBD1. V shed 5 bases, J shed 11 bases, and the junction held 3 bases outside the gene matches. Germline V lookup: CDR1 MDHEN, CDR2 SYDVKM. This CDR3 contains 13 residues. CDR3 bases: TGTGCCAGCAGTGGGACAGGGGCGACACCCCTCCACTTT. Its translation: CASSGTGATPLHF.

CDR3 DNA sequence: TGTGCCAGCTCACGTTTATCGGAGACCCAGTACTTC. Translated, it gives CASSRLSETQYF. The chain uses TRBV18 and TRBJ2-5; D not resolved. The CDR3 has 12 amino acids. V lost 4 bases to trimming and J lost 5 bases, with 8 bases between them. Germline V gives CDR1 KGHSH, CDR2 LQKENI.

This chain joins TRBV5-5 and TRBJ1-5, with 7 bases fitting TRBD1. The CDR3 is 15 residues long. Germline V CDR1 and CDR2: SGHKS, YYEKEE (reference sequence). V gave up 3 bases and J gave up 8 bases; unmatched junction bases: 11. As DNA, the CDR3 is TGTGCCAGCAGCTCCACAGGGGCCTGGAATGAGCCCCAGCATTTT. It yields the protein CASSSTGAWNEPQHF.

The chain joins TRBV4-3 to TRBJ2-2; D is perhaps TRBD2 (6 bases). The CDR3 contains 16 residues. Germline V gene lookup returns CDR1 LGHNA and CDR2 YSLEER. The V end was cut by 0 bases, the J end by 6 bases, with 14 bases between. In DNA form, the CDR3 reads TGCGCCAGCAGCCAAGATTGGCAGGGAGGAGCCGGGGAGCTGTTTTTT. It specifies CASSQDWQGGAGELFF.

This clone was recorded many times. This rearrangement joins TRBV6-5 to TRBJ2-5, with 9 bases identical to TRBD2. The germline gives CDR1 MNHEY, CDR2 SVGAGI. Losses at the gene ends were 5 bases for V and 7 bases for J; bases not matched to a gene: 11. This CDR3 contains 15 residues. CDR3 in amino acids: CASSPRFSGSGTQYF. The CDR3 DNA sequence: TGTGCCAGCAGTCCCCGGTTTAGCGGGAGCGGGACCCAGTACTTC.

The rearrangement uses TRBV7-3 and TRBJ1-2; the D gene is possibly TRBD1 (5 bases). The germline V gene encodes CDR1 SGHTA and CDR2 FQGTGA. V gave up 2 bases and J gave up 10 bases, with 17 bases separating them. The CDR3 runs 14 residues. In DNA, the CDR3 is TGTGCCAGCAGCTTAGCGGGAGGGACCCGGGACTACACCTTC. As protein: CASSLAGGTRDYTF.

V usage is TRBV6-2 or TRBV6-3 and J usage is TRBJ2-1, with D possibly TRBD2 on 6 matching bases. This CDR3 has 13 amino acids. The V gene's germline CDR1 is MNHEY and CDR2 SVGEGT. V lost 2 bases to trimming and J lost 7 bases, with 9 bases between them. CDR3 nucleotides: TGTGCCAGCAGTTACGGACTACGAAATGAGCAGTTCTTC. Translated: CASSYGLRNEQFF.

This CDR3 reads CASSHRTSGDSEQYF. Here the CDR3 DNA reads TGTGCCAGCAGTCACAGGACTAGCGGGGACAGTGAGCAGTACTTC. The chain combines TRBV6-2 or TRBV6-3 with TRBJ2-7, with 12 bases fitting TRBD2. The CDR3 has 15 residues. In germline, CDR1 is MNHEY, CDR2 SVGEGT. J lost 7 bases, V lost 5 bases, and 9 bases had no gene match.

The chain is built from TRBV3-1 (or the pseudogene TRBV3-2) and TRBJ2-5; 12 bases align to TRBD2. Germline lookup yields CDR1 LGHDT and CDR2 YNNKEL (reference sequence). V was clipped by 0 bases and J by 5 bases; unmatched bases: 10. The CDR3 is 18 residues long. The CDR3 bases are TGTGCCAGCAGCCAAGATGTTTTGGCTAGCGGGAGGGTCGAGACCCAGTACTTC. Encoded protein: CASSQDVLASGRVETQYF.

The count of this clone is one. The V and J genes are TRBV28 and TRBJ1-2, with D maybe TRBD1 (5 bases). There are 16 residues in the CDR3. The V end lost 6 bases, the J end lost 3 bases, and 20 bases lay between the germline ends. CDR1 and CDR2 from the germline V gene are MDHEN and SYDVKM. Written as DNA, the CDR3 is TGTGCCAGCAGGGAGATCCTGGGGCGCGGAGACTATGGCTACACCTTC. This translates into CASREILGRGDYGYTF.

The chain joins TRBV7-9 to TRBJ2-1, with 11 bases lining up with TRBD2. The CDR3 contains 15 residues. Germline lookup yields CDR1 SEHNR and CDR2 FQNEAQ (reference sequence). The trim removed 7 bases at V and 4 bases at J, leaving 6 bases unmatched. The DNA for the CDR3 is TGTGCCAGCATCCGGGGGACTAGCGGATACAATGAGCAGTTCTTC. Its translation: CASIRGTSGYNEQFF.